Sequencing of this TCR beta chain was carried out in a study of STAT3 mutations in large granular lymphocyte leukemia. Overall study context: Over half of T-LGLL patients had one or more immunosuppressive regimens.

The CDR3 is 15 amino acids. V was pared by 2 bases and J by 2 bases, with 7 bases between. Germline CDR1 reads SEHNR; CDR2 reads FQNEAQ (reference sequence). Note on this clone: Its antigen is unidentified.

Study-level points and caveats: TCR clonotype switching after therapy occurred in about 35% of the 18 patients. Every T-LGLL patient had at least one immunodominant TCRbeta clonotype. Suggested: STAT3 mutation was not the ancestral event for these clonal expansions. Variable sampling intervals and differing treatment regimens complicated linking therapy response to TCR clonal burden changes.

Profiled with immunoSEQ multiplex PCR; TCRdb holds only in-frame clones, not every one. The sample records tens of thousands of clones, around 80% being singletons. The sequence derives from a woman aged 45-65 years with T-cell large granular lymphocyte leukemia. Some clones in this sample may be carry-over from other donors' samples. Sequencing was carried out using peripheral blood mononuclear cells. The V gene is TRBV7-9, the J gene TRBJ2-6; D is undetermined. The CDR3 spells CASSLTPTGANVLTF. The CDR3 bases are TGTGCCAGCAGCTTAACTCCGACTGGGGCCAACGTCCTGACTTTC.